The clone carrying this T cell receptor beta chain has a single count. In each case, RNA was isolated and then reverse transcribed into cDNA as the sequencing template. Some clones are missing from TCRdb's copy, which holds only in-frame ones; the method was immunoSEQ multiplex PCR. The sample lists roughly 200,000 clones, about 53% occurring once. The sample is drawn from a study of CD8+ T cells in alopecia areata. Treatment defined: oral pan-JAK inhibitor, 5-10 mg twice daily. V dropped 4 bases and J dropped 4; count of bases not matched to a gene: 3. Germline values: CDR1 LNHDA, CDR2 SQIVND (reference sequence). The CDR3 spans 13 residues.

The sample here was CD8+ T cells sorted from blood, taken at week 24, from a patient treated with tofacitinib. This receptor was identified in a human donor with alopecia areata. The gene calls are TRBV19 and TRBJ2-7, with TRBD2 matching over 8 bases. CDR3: CASSNERGYEQYF. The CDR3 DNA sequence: TGTGCCAGTAGTAACGAGCGGGGGTACGAGCAGTACTTC.